The clone carrying this T cell receptor beta chain has only a few counts. Per germline, CDR1 MNHGY and CDR2 SAAAGT. J was trimmed by 3 bases and V by 6 bases; bases with no gene match: 6. The CDR3 loop spans 16 amino acids. This sample is drawn from a study of T cells in localized non-small cell lung cancer. The method was immunoSEQ multiplex PCR; TCRdb's version includes in-frame clones alone and lacks a portion of them. In the table there are roughly 1,300 clones, over 20% of which are singletons. The source was normal lung tissue next to the tumor, collected before any cancer treatment. This sequence was found in a man between 40 and 75 years old with stage III squamous cell lung carcinoma. The rearrangement links TRBV6-8 to TRBJ2-1, with 12 bases that match TRBD2. CDR3 nucleotide sequence: TGTGCCAGCAGATCGGGACTAGCGGGTCGCTACAATGAGCAGTTCTTC. Encoded protein: CASRSGLAGRYNEQFF.